This TCR beta chain was retrieved from a study of cytomegalovirus exposure and HLA in healthy donors. Trimming at V came to 5 bases and at J to 8 bases, leaving 9 bases not matched to a gene. The germline V gene has CDR1 LNHNV and CDR2 YYDKDF (reference sequence). The CDR3 is made up of 15 amino acids. PCR employed 60 Vbeta and 13 Jbeta primers. Some clones are missing from TCRdb's copy, which holds only in-frame ones; the method was immunoSEQ multiplex PCR. The sample comprises approximately 190,000 clones, approximately 78% of which are singletons, and around an eighth rests with the top ten. This receptor was identified in a woman in her twenties or thirties in good health and CMV-seropositive. Sequenced input: PBMCs. The rearrangement joins TRBV15 to TRBJ1-2, with 12 bases aligning to TRBD1. DNA for the CDR3: TGTGCCACCAGCGAACCGGGACAGGGGGCGTTGGGCTACACCTTC. As protein: CATSEPGQGALGYTF. Using reference TRBV15 and TRBJ1-2 for the parts outside the CDR3, the full variable domain is DAMVIQNPRYQVTQFGKPVTLSCSQTLNHNVMYWYQQKSSQAPKLLFHYYDKDFNNEADTPDNFQSRRPNTSFCFLDIRSPGLGDTAMYLCATSEPGQGALGYTFGSGTRLTVV.